The sequence of this T cell receptor (beta chain) was determined in a study of patients and donors after allogeneic stem cell transplantation. The CDR3 extends over 15 amino acids. The V end was cut by 1 base, the J end by 6 bases, with 15 bases between. TCRdb redid the calling of the RT-PCR reads with MiXCR, one entry per CDR3 protein. This sample yields about 960,000 distinct CDR3 sequences, of which about a sixth are seen a single time; under 6.5% belongs to the top ten. Only a few counts were recorded for this clonotype. The sequenced sample consisted of blood, either unsorted or a sorted T cell fraction (not recorded which). This sequence joins TRBV12-3 or TRBV12-4 and TRBJ1-2; D might be TRBD1 (6 bases). The sequence was collected from a human donor who was either an allogeneic HSCT recipient or a stem cell or donor lymphocyte infusion donor (not recorded which). It is not recorded whose cells these are; they may come from a transplant donor. The CDR3 region is CASSLGGARLNGYTF. CDR3 DNA sequence: TGTGCCAGCAGTTTAGGGGGGGCGCGTCTTAATGGCTACACCTTC.